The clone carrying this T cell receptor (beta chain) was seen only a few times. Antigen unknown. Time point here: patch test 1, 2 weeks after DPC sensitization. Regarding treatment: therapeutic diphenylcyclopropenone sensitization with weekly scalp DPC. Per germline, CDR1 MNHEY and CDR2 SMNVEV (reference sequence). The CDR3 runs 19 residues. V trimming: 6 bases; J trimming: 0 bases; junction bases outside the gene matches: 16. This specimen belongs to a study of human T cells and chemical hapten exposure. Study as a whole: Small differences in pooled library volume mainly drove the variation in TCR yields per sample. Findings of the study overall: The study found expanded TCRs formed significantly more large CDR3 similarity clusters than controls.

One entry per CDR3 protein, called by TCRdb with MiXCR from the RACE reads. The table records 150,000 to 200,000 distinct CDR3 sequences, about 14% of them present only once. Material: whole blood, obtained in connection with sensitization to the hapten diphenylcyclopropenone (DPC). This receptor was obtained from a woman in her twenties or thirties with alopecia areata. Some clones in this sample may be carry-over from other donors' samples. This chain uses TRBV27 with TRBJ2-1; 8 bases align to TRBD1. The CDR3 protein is CASRDDRGASQSSYNEQFF. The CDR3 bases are TGTGCCAGCAGGGACGACAGGGGAGCATCTCAAAGCTCCTACAATGAGCAGTTCTTC.